This TCR beta chain was identified in a study of T cell changes during pregnancy in multiple sclerosis (dated by TCRdb to about 2019). Turning to the overall study: In women with multiple sclerosis, the researchers looked at how the T cell repertoire shifted as pregnancy progressed.

Note on this clone: Its antigen is unknown. It has no much larger one-base neighbor in the sample; base qualities were not kept.

The method behind the library was the immunoSEQ multiplex PCR assay. Imported from immuneACCESS, the table was reduced by TCRdb to in-frame sequences with V and J called. These copies leave out some clones; in studies compared against another copy, an unresolved V gene accounts for under half, and the cause of the remainder is not known. In all, the sample holds under 100,000 clones, and approximately 90% of those were seen once. The ten largest clones take up 1.5% to 2% of the sample. Here the sequenced sample was peripheral blood, taken in the first trimester of pregnancy. This TCR was sampled from a female donor in good health, enrolled as a control in a pregnancy study.

The CDR3: CASSVDDRVRSPLHF. The nucleotide sequence reads as follows: TGTGCCAGCAGCGTAGATGACAGGGTACGTTCACCCCTCCACTTT. The sequence links TRBV9 to TRBJ1-6, with 7 bases in between that match TRBD1. The germline V gene supplies CDR1 SGDLS and CDR2 YYNGEE. V has 0 bases trimmed and J has 9 bases trimmed; junction bases matching no gene number 6. There are 15 amino acids in the CDR3, from cysteine to phenylalanine inclusive. The only DNA kept is the CDR3, 45 bases in frame from the first base.